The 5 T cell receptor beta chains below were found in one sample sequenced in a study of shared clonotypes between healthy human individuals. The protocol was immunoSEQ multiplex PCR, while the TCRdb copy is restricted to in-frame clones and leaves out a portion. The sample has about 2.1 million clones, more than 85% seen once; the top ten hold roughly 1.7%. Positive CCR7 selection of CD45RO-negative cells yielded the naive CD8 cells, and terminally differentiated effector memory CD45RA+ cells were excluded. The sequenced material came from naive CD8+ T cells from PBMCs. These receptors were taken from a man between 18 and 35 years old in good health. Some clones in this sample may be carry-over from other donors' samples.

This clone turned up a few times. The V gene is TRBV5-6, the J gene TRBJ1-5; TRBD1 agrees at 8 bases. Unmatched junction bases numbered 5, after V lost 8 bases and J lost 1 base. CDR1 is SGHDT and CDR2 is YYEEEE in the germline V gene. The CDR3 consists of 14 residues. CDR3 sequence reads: CASGRDRSNQPQHF. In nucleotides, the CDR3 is TGTGCCAGTGGCCGGGACAGGAGCAATCAGCCCCAGCATTTT.

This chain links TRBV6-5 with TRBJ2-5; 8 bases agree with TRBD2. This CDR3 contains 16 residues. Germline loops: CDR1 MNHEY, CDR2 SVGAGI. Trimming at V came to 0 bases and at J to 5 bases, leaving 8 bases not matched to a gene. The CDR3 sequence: CASSYSGSGSSETQYF. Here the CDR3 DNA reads TGTGCCAGCAGTTACTCGGGGAGCGGGAGTAGTGAGACCCAGTACTTC.

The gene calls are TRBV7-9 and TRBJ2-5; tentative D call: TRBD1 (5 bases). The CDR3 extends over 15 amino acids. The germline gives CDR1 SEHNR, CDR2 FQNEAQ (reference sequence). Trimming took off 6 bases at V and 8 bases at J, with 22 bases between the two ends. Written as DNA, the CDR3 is TGTGCCAGCAGAGGAACCTTGACAGTTGTTGGTACCCAGTACTTC. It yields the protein CASRGTLTVVGTQYF.

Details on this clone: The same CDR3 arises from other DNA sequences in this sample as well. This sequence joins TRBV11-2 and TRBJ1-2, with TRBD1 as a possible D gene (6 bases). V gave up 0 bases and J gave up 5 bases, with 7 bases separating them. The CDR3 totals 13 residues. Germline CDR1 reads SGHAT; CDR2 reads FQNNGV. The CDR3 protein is CASSLEQGYGYTF. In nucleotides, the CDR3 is TGTGCCAGCAGCTTAGAACAGGGATATGGCTACACCTTC.

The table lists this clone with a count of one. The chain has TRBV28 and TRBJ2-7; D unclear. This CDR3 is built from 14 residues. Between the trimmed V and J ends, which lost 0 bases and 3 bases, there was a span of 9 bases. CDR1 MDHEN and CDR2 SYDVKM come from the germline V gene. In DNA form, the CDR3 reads TGTGCCAGCAGTTTATGGAAGGAGTACTACGAGCAGTACTTC. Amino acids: CASSLWKEYYEQYF.